What follows are 5 T cell receptor beta chains derived from one specimen sequenced in a study of blood T cell repertoires in COVID-19 (dated by TCRdb to about 2020). The library was generated by the immunoSEQ multiplex PCR assay. In TCRdb, the immuneACCESS table is reduced to in-frame sequences with V and J assigned. These tables do not hold every clone; where another copy was compared, an unresolved V gene accounts for under half, and the others remain unexplained. In all, the sample holds roughly 220,000 clones, and more than 75% of those were seen once. The ten largest clones represent 7% to 10% of the sample. Sample: peripheral blood. The receptors shown here come from a woman at least 80 years old with COVID-19, enrolled during active disease.

This chain uses TRBV24-1 with TRBJ2-1; 9 positions agree with TRBD1. V was clipped by 5 bases and J by 6 bases; unmatched bases: 10. From germline, CDR1 is KGHDR and CDR2 SFDVKD. CDR3 length: 16 residues. CDR3 DNA: TGTGCCACCAGTGTCTGGGGACAGGGAGGAATCAATGAGCAGTTCTTC. Residues: CATSVWGQGGINEQFF.

V gene TRBV30 combines with J gene TRBJ1-1, with 7 nucleotides matching TRBD1. V shed 0 bases and J 0 bases; nucleotides not matched to a gene: 10. This CDR3 has 17 residues. The germline V gene has CDR1 GTSNPN and CDR2 SVGIG (reference sequence). CDR3 in amino acids: CAWSVMGSGQLNTEAFF. CDR3 coding DNA: TGTGCCTGGAGTGTGATGGGATCGGGACAGCTGAACACTGAAGCTTTCTTT.

The chain links TRBV19 to TRBJ2-7; D ambiguous. The CDR3 spans 13 residues. Germline V gene data show CDR1 as LNHDA and CDR2 as SQIVND (reference sequence). Trimming removed 4 bases at V and 1 base at J, with 8 bases between. The CDR3 bases are TGTGCCAGTAGTACCCCTCCTTCCTACGAGCAGTACTTC. Its protein is CASSTPPSYEQYF.

The gene calls are TRBV28 and TRBJ1-1; D gene unclear. From germline, CDR1 is MDHEN and CDR2 SYDVKM. The V and J ends lost 8 bases and 0 bases respectively, with 7 bases between them. CDR3 length: 12 residues. The CDR3 loop is CASSPLNTEAFF. The CDR3 nucleotides are TGTGCCAGCTCCCCATTGAACACTGAAGCTTTCTTT.

The gene calls are TRBV3-1 (or the pseudogene TRBV3-2) and TRBJ2-3, with TRBD2 matching over 10 bases. Germline V gene sequence: CDR1 LGHDT, CDR2 YNNKEL (reference sequence). V dropped 3 bases and J dropped 0; count of bases not matched to a gene: 6. CDR3 length: 17 amino acids. In DNA, the CDR3 is TGTGCCAGCAGCCAGCGGACTAGCGGAGGCAGCACAGATACGCAGTATTTT. Translated: CASSQRTSGGSTDTQYF.